Listed below are T cell receptor beta chains from one sample, sequenced in a study of cytomegalovirus exposure and HLA in healthy donors. TCRdb's copy holds only in-frame clones and misses some; the assay was immunoSEQ multiplex PCR. The data contain a few hundred thousand clones, approximately 79% of them singletons. The sequenced sample was PBMCs. These receptors came from a girl aged 2-10 years in good health and CMV-seronegative. The CDR3 runs from the conserved cysteine through the conserved F or W. D genes are given only for firm matches. Where a row states a size, it is once, few, many or the class of an expanded clone; other rows omit it.

j_gene: TRBJ1-2; v_gene: TRBV27; d_gene: NA; abundance: once; CDR3aa: CASSAVGYGDYGYTF; CDR3nt: TGTGCCAGCAGTGCAGTGGGTTACGGAGACTATGGCTACACCTTC
j_gene: TRBJ1-4; v_gene: TRBV29-1; d_gene: NA; abundance: few; CDR3aa: CSVDRRGAGEKLFF; CDR3nt: TGCAGCGTTGATCGTCGGGGGGCGGGTGAAAAACTGTTTTTT
j_gene: TRBJ2-7; v_gene: TRBV5-4; d_gene: NA; abundance: NA; CDR3aa: CASSLGRADYEQYF; CDR3nt: TGTGCCAGCAGCTTGGGCAGGGCCGACTACGAGCAGTACTTC
j_gene: TRBJ1-4; v_gene: TRBV6-1; d_gene: TRBD1; abundance: NA; CDR3aa: CASSEGDRGTNEKLFF; CDR3nt: TGTGCCAGCAGCGAAGGGGACAGGGGAACTAATGAAAAACTGTTTTTT
j_gene: TRBJ1-2; v_gene: TRBV2; d_gene: NA; abundance: NA; CDR3aa: CASSDGDYGYTF; CDR3nt: TGTGCCAGCAGTGACGGGGATTATGGCTACACCTTC
j_gene: TRBJ1-4; v_gene: TRBV19; d_gene: NA; abundance: once; CDR3aa: CASTPRQGNEKLFF; CDR3nt: TGTGCCAGTACCCCCCGGCAGGGTAATGAAAAACTGTTTTTT
j_gene: TRBJ2-1; v_gene: TRBV4-2; d_gene: TRBD2; abundance: NA; CDR3aa: CASSQDLGGGPYGWFF; CDR3nt: TGTGCCAGCAGCCAAGATTTGGGGGGAGGGCCTTATGGTTGGTTCTTC
j_gene: TRBJ1-2; v_gene: TRBV5-6; d_gene: TRBD1; abundance: NA; CDR3aa: CASSSDRAWRGYTF; CDR3nt: TGTGCCAGCAGCTCAGACAGGGCTTGGAGAGGCTACACCTTC
j_gene: TRBJ2-7; v_gene: TRBV2; d_gene: NA; abundance: NA; CDR3aa: CASKDSGYEQYF; CDR3nt: TGTGCCAGCAAAGATAGCGGATACGAGCAGTACTTC
j_gene: TRBJ1-6; v_gene: TRBV19; d_gene: TRBD1; abundance: NA; CDR3aa: CASSEGQGRNSPLHF; CDR3nt: TGTGCCAGTAGTGAGGGACAGGGTAGAAATTCACCCCTCCACTTT
j_gene: TRBJ2-1; v_gene: TRBV11-2; d_gene: TRBD2; abundance: NA; CDR3aa: CASSQSGSSYNEQFF; CDR3nt: TGTGCCAGCAGCCAAAGCGGGAGTAGCTACAATGAGCAGTTCTTC
j_gene: TRBJ2-1; v_gene: TRBV5-1; d_gene: NA; abundance: NA; CDR3aa: CASSLRAGPYNEQFF; CDR3nt: TGCGCCAGCAGCTTGAGGGCGGGACCCTACAATGAGCAGTTCTTC
j_gene: TRBJ2-5; v_gene: TRBV10-1; d_gene: TRBD2; abundance: NA; CDR3aa: CASSDNGLAGGETQYF; CDR3nt: TGCGCCAGCAGCGACAACGGACTAGCGGGGGGAGAGACCCAGTACTTC
j_gene: TRBJ2-7; v_gene: TRBV10-2; d_gene: TRBD1; abundance: NA; CDR3aa: CASTMDRAGYEQYF; CDR3nt: TGCGCCAGCACCATGGACAGGGCGGGCTACGAGCAGTACTTC
j_gene: TRBJ2-3; v_gene: TRBV5-1; d_gene: TRBD2; abundance: NA; CDR3aa: CASSSGGFSDTQYF; CDR3nt: TGCGCCAGCAGCTCGGGAGGCTTCTCGGATACGCAGTATTTT
j_gene: TRBJ1-1; v_gene: TRBV5-1; d_gene: NA; abundance: NA; CDR3aa: CASSLDRVKGGLNTEAFF; CDR3nt: TGCGCCAGCAGCTTGGACAGGGTCAAAGGGGGATTGAACACTGAAGCTTTCTTT
j_gene: TRBJ2-1; v_gene: TRBV10-3; d_gene: NA; abundance: NA; CDR3aa: CAIRVQGDEQFF; CDR3nt: TGTGCCATCAGGGTACAGGGCGATGAGCAGTTCTTC
j_gene: TRBJ1-2; v_gene: TRBV19; d_gene: NA; abundance: few; CDR3aa: CASTQQGWSYGYTF; CDR3nt: TGTGCCAGTACTCAACAGGGTTGGTCCTATGGCTACACCTTC
j_gene: TRBJ1-2; v_gene: TRBV19; d_gene: NA; abundance: NA; CDR3aa: CATRNPGETNYGYTF; CDR3nt: TGTGCCACGAGGAACCCTGGGGAGACTAACTATGGCTACACCTTC
j_gene: TRBJ2-1; v_gene: TRBV30; d_gene: NA; abundance: NA; CDR3aa: CAWSGGSSYNEQFF; CDR3nt: TGTGCCTGGAGTGGAGGGAGCTCCTACAATGAGCAGTTCTTC
j_gene: TRBJ2-3; v_gene: TRBV4-2; d_gene: TRBD2; abundance: NA; CDR3aa: CASSQESAGGADTQYF; CDR3nt: TGTGCCAGCAGCCAAGAATCCGCGGGAGGAGCAGATACGCAGTATTTT
j_gene: TRBJ1-1; v_gene: TRBV27; d_gene: TRBD1; abundance: NA; CDR3aa: CASSLGVTGGNTEAFF; CDR3nt: TGTGCCAGCAGTTTAGGCGTGACAGGGGGGAACACTGAAGCTTTCTTT
j_gene: TRBJ1-1; v_gene: TRBV14; d_gene: TRBD1; abundance: few; CDR3aa: CASSPTPGQGEAFF; CDR3nt: TGTGCCAGCAGCCCGACGCCGGGACAGGGCGAAGCTTTCTTT
j_gene: TRBJ2-1; v_gene: TRBV4-1; d_gene: TRBD2; abundance: few; CDR3aa: CASSPLAGGFNEQFF; CDR3nt: TGCGCCAGCAGCCCCCTAGCGGGGGGGTTTAATGAGCAGTTCTTC
j_gene: TRBJ1-2; v_gene: TRBV5-1; d_gene: NA; abundance: NA; CDR3aa: CASSLNGGYGYTF; CDR3nt: TGCGCCAGCAGCTTGAACGGGGGGTATGGCTACACCTTC
j_gene: TRBJ1-2; v_gene: TRBV6-6; d_gene: TRBD1; abundance: NA; CDR3aa: CASSYSDRGVYGYTF; CDR3nt: TGTGCCAGCAGTTACTCAGACAGGGGAGTCTATGGCTACACCTTC
j_gene: TRBJ2-2; v_gene: TRBV15; d_gene: NA; abundance: NA; CDR3aa: CATSRDRRALLTGELFF; CDR3nt: TGTGCCACCAGCAGAGATCGCCGCGCCCTCCTCACCGGGGAGCTGTTTTTT
j_gene: TRBJ1-4; v_gene: TRBV5-4; d_gene: TRBD1; abundance: once; CDR3aa: CASSKGQTNEKLFF; CDR3nt: TGTGCCAGCAGCAAGGGACAGACTAATGAAAAACTGTTTTTT
j_gene: TRBJ2-7; v_gene: TRBV27; d_gene: TRBD2; abundance: NA; CDR3aa: CASSGLAGNYEQYF; CDR3nt: TGTGCCAGTTCGGGACTAGCGGGAAACTACGAGCAGTACTTC
j_gene: TRBJ2-1; v_gene: TRBV4-2; d_gene: TRBD2; abundance: NA; CDR3aa: CASSQSVGTSGDNEQFF; CDR3nt: TGTGCCAGCAGCCAAAGCGTCGGGACTAGCGGGGACAATGAGCAGTTCTTC
j_gene: TRBJ2-3; v_gene: TRBV4-2; d_gene: TRBD2; abundance: few; CDR3aa: CASSQETSGVDTQYF; CDR3nt: TGTGCCAGCAGCCAAGAGACCAGCGGGGTCGATACGCAGTATTTT
j_gene: TRBJ1-4; v_gene: TRBV9; d_gene: TRBD1; abundance: NA; CDR3aa: CASSTRDRFNEKLFF; CDR3nt: TGTGCCAGCAGCACCCGGGACAGGTTTAATGAAAAACTGTTTTTT
j_gene: TRBJ2-7; v_gene: TRBV4-2; d_gene: TRBD1; abundance: NA; CDR3aa: CASAIGGGALPHEQYF; CDR3nt: TGTGCCAGCGCGATAGGGGGCGGTGCCCTCCCCCACGAGCAGTACTTC
j_gene: TRBJ2-7; v_gene: TRBV13; d_gene: TRBD1; abundance: NA; CDR3aa: CASSQGQGAYEQYF; CDR3nt: TGTGCCAGCAGCCAAGGACAGGGGGCGTACGAGCAGTACTTC
j_gene: TRBJ2-5; v_gene: TRBV6-6; d_gene: NA; abundance: NA; CDR3aa: CASSLGALETQYF; CDR3nt: TGTGCCAGCAGTTTGGGAGCTCTTGAGACCCAGTACTTC
j_gene: TRBJ2-2; v_gene: TRBV13; d_gene: TRBD2; abundance: NA; CDR3aa: CASSLFGRATGELFF; CDR3nt: TGTGCCAGCAGCTTATTCGGGAGGGCCACCGGGGAGCTGTTTTTT
j_gene: TRBJ2-1; v_gene: TRBV21-1; d_gene: NA; abundance: NA; CDR3aa: CASSNGVYNEQFF; CDR3nt: TGTGCCAGCAGCAACGGGGTTTACAATGAGCAGTTCTTC
j_gene: TRBJ1-3; v_gene: TRBV7-9; d_gene: TRBD1; abundance: once; CDR3aa: CASSPRTGHTGNTIYF; CDR3nt: TGTGCCAGCAGCCCGCGGACAGGGCATACTGGAAACACCATATATTTT
j_gene: TRBJ2-1; v_gene: TRBV5-1; d_gene: TRBD2; abundance: NA; CDR3aa: CASSLSGSSYNEQFF; CDR3nt: TGCGCCAGCAGCCTTAGCGGGAGCTCCTACAATGAGCAGTTCTTC
j_gene: TRBJ2-2; v_gene: TRBV9; d_gene: TRBD2; abundance: NA; CDR3aa: CASSAISGRFTGELFF; CDR3nt: TGTGCCAGCAGCGCCATTAGCGGGAGGTTCACCGGGGAGCTGTTTTTT
j_gene: TRBJ1-1; v_gene: TRBV5-1; d_gene: NA; abundance: NA; CDR3aa: CASSLRQGLNTEAFF; CDR3nt: TGCGCCAGCAGCTTGAGGCAGGGACTCAACACTGAAGCTTTCTTT
j_gene: TRBJ2-7; v_gene: TRBV7-3; d_gene: NA; abundance: NA; CDR3aa: CASSLTAGAYEQYF; CDR3nt: TGTGCCAGCAGCTTAACGGCGGGGGCTTACGAGCAGTACTTC
j_gene: TRBJ2-7; v_gene: TRBV19; d_gene: TRBD2; abundance: once; CDR3aa: CASRTSGSSYEQYF; CDR3nt: TGTGCCAGCAGAACTAGCGGGAGTTCCTACGAGCAGTACTTC
j_gene: TRBJ2-3; v_gene: TRBV5-4; d_gene: NA; abundance: few; CDR3aa: CASSLRGSEDTQYF; CDR3nt: TGTGCCAGCAGCTTGCGGGGATCAGAAGATACGCAGTATTTT
j_gene: TRBJ2-6; v_gene: TRBV4-1; d_gene: NA; abundance: NA; CDR3aa: CASSQSSPGHPGANVLTF; CDR3nt: TGCGCCAGCAGCCAATCCTCCCCGGGTCATCCTGGGGCCAACGTCCTGACTTTC
j_gene: TRBJ2-7; v_gene: TRBV23-1; d_gene: TRBD1; abundance: NA; CDR3aa: CASSRRKTGERVEQYF; CDR3nt: TGCGCCAGCAGTCGGCGCAAGACAGGGGAGCGGGTCGAGCAGTACTTC
j_gene: TRBJ1-2; v_gene: TRBV27; d_gene: TRBD1; abundance: NA; CDR3aa: CASSLRPPRQGGGFGYTF; CDR3nt: TGTGCCAGCAGTTTACGCCCCCCCCGACAGGGTGGCGGTTTTGGCTACACCTTC
j_gene: TRBJ2-2; v_gene: TRBV19; d_gene: NA; abundance: NA; CDR3aa: CASSIQTGELFF; CDR3nt: TGTGCCAGTAGTATCCAAACCGGGGAGCTGTTTTTT
j_gene: TRBJ1-1; v_gene: TRBV19; d_gene: NA; abundance: NA; CDR3aa: CASQFPNTEAFF; CDR3nt: TGTGCCAGTCAGTTCCCGAACACTGAAGCTTTCTTT
j_gene: TRBJ2-1; v_gene: TRBV29-1; d_gene: NA; abundance: NA; CDR3aa: CSVGSGASYNEQFF; CDR3nt: TGCAGCGTCGGGAGTGGCGCCTCCTACAATGAGCAGTTCTTC
j_gene: TRBJ1-2; v_gene: TRBV6-6; d_gene: NA; abundance: NA; CDR3aa: CASRETGEYGYTF; CDR3nt: TGTGCCAGCAGAGAGACAGGAGAATATGGCTACACCTTC
j_gene: TRBJ1-6; v_gene: TRBV9; d_gene: NA; abundance: NA; CDR3aa: CASSVMGGDSPLHF; CDR3nt: TGTGCCAGCAGCGTAATGGGGGGTGATTCACCCCTCCACTTT
j_gene: TRBJ2-7; v_gene: TRBV10-1; d_gene: NA; abundance: NA; CDR3aa: CASSAVATFDGEQYF; CDR3nt: TGCGCCAGCAGTGCAGTGGCAACCTTCGATGGCGAGCAGTACTTC
j_gene: TRBJ2-2; v_gene: TRBV7-6; d_gene: TRBD2; abundance: NA; CDR3aa: CASSPRLAGGELFF; CDR3nt: TGTGCCAGCAGCCCACGACTAGCTGGCGGGGAGCTGTTTTTT